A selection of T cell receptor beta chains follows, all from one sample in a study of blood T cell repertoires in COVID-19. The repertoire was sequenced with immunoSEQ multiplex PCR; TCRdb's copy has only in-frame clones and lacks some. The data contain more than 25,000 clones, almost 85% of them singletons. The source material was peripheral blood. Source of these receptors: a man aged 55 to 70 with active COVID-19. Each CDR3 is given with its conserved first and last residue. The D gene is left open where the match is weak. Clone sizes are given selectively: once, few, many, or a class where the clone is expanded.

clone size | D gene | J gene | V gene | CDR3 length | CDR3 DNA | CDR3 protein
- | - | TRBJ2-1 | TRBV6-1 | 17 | TGTGCCAGCAGTGAAACCCCGCGGGCGTCCTCCTACAATGAGCAGTTCTTC | CASSETPRASSYNEQFF
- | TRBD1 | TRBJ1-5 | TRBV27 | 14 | TGTGCCAGCAGTACAGGGGGTGTACATCAGCCCCAGCATTTT | CASSTGGVHQPQHF
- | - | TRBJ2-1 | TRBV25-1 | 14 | TGTGCCAGCAGTGTCAATAGCGGCTACAATGAGCAGTTCTTC | CASSVNSGYNEQFF
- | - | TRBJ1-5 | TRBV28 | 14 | TGTGCCAGCAGTTTAGACCCAGGAAATCAGCCCCAGCATTTT | CASSLDPGNQPQHF
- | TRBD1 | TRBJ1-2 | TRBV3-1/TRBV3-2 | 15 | TGTGCCAGCAGCCACCCGGGACAGGGGGCGGAGGGCTACACCTTC | CASSHPGQGAEGYTF
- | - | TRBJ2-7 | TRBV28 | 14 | TGTGCCAGCAGCTCCGGACAGCTCCCCTACGAGCAGTACTTC | CASSSGQLPYEQYF
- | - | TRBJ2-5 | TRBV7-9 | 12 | TGTGCCAGCAGCTTAGTCTCAGAGACCCAGTACTTC | CASSLVSETQYF
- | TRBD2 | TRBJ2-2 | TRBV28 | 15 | TGTGCCAGCAGTTATAGCGGGAGAGTGGCCGGGGAGCTGTTTTTT | CASSYSGRVAGELFF
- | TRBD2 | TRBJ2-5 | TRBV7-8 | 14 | TGTGCCAGCAGCTTAGCCCGGGGGGAAGAGACCCAGTACTTC | CASSLARGEETQYF
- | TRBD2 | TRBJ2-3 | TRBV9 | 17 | TGTGCCAGCAGCACCCGGACTAGCGGGATGGGCACAGATACGCAGTATTTT | CASSTRTSGMGTDTQYF
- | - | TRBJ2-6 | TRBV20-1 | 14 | TGCAGTGCTAGTAGAGGCTCTGGGGCCAACGTCCTGACTTTC | CSASRGSGANVLTF
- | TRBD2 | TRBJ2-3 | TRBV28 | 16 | TGTGCCAGCAGTTTAGGGACTAGCAGACGCACAGATACGCAGTATTTT | CASSLGTSRRTDTQYF
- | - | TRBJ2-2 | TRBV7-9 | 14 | TGTGCCAGCAGCTTGGGGGGAGCCACCGGGGAGCTGTTTTTT | CASSLGGATGELFF
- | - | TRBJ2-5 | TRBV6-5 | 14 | TGTGCCAGCAGTTACCAGTTGGGCTCAGAGACCCAGTACTTC | CASSYQLGSETQYF
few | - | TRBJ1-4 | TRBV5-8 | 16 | TGTGCCAGCAGCCTGGGGCAATTCGGGGTTAATGAAAAACTGTTTTTT | CASSLGQFGVNEKLFF
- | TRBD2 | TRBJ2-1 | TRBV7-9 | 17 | TGTGCCAGCAGCCCGACTAGCGGGAGGGTCTCCTACAATGAGCAGTTCTTC | CASSPTSGRVSYNEQFF
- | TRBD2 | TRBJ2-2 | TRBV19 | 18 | TGTGCCAGTAGTATAGCCGGCGTAGCGGGAGGCCGCACCGGGGAGCTGTTTTTT | CASSIAGVAGGRTGELFF
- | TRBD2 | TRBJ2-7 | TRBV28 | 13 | TGTGCCAGCAATGCGGGGGGAGTCTACGAGCAGTACTTC | CASNAGGVYEQYF
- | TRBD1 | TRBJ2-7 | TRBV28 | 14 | TGTGCCAGCAGTACCGCAGGGGGTAGAAGCGAGCAGTACTTC | CASSTAGGRSEQYF
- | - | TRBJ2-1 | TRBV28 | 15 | TGTGCCAGCCTGAGGGCACGGAGCTCCTACAATGAGCAGTTCTTC | CASLRARSSYNEQFF
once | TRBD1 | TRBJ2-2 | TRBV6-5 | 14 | TGTGCCAGCAGCACGGACAGGGACACCGGGGAGCTGTTTTTT | CASSTDRDTGELFF
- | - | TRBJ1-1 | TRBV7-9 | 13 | TGTGCCAGCAGCCGCACAGGGAACACTGAAGCTTTCTTT | CASSRTGNTEAFF
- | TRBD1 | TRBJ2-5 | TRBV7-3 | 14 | TGTGCCAGCAGCCCGGACAGGGGACAAGAGACCCAGTACTTC | CASSPDRGQETQYF
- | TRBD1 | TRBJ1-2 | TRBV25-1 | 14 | TGTGCCAGCAGTGAAAGGGGACAGTACTATGGCTACACCTTC | CASSERGQYYGYTF
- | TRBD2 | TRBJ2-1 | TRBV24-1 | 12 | TGTGCCACCAGCGGGGGGTACAATGAGCAGTTCTTC | CATSGGYNEQFF
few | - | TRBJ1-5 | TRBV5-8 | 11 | TGTGCCAGCAGCCGGAATCAGCCCCAGCATTTT | CASSRNQPQHF
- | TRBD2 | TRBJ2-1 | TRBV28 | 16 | TGTGCCAGCAGTCCCCCCCCTAGCGGGAGTTACAATGAGCAGTTCTTC | CASSPPPSGSYNEQFF
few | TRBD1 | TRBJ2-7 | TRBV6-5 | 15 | TGTGCCAGCAGACCCGACAGGGGGGCCTCCTACGAGCAGTACTTC | CASRPDRGASYEQYF
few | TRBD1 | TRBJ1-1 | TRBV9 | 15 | TGTGCCAGCAGCCCCCAGACAGGGATGAACACTGAAGCTTTCTTT | CASSPQTGMNTEAFF
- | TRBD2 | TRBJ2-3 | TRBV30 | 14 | TGTGCCTGGAGTGTTAGCGGGAGTTCAGATACGCAGTATTTT | CAWSVSGSSDTQYF
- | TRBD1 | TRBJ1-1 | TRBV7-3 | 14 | TGTGCCAGCAGCACACAGGGGGCTAGTGGTGAAGCTTTCTTT | CASSTQGASGEAFF
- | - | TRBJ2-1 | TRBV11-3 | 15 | TGTGCCAGCAGCTTAGATGTTCAGTCCTACAATGAGCAGTTCTTC | CASSLDVQSYNEQFF
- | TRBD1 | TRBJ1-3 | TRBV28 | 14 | TGTGCCAGCGGCAGGGGGCCGGGTGGAAACACCATATATTTT | CASGRGPGGNTIYF
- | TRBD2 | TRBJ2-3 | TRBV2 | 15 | TGTGCCACCACACTCACTAGCGGTCGCACAGATACGCAGTATTTT | CATTLTSGRTDTQYF
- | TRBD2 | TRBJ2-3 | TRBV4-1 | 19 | TGCGCCAGCAGCCACCCTAGCGCTAGCGGGAGGGCCCCCACAGATACGCAGTATTTT | CASSHPSASGRAPTDTQYF
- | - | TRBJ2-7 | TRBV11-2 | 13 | TGTGCCAGCAGCCGAGGGGGATTGTACGAGCAGTACTTC | CASSRGGLYEQYF
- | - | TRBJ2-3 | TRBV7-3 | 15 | TGTGCCAGCAGCCCGGGTCGGCGCTATGCGGATACGCAGTATTTT | CASSPGRRYADTQYF
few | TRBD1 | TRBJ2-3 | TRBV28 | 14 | TGTGCCTCCGGGGACAGGGGGCGCACAGATACGCAGTATTTT | CASGDRGRTDTQYF
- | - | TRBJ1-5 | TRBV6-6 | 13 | TGTGCCAGCAGTGACGGGGGGGTGGAGCCCCAGCATTTT | CASSDGGVEPQHF
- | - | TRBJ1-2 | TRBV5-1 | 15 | TGCGCCAGCAGCTTGGCCGGGACAACTAACTATGGCTACACCTTC | CASSLAGTTNYGYTF
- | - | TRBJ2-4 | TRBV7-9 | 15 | TGTGCCAGCAGCTGGGTACAGGAGGGGCAAAACATTCAGTACTTC | CASSWVQEGQNIQYF
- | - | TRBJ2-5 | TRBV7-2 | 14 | TGTGCCAGCAGCTTCTCCTCTAGCCGGGAGACCCAGTACTTC | CASSFSSSRETQYF
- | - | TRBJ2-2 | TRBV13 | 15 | TGTGCCAGCATCCTGAGGGGGTCTTACACCGGGGAGCTGTTTTTT | CASILRGSYTGELFF
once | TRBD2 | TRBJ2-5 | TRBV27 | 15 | TGTGCCAGCAAGTCACTAGCGGGAGGCCTAACGACCCAGTACTTC | CASKSLAGGLTTQYF
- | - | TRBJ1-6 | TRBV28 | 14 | TGTGCCAGCATCGCGCAGGGGTATAGTTCACCCCTCCACTTT | CASIAQGYSSPLHF